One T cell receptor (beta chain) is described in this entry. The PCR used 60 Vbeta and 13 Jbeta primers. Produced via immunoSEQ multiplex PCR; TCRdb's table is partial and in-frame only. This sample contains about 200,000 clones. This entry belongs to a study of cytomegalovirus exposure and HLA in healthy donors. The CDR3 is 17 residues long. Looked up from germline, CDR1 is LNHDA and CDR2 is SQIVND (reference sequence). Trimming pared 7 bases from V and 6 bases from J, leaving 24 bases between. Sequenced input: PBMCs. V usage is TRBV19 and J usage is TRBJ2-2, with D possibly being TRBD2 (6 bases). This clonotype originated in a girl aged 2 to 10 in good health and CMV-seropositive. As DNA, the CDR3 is TGTGCCAGTAACCCCCGGGACTTTCCTGAAAGCGCCGGGGAGCTGTTTTTT. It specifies CASNPRDFPESAGELFF. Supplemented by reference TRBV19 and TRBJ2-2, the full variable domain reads DGGITQSPKYLFRKEGQNVTLSCEQNLNHDAMYWYRQDPGQGLRLIYYSQIVNDFQKGDIAEGYSVSREKKESFPLTVTSAQKNPTAFYLCASNPRDFPESAGELFFGEGSRLTVL.